The 18 T cell receptor beta chains presented below share a single source sample, sequenced in a study of blood T cell repertoires in COVID-19. Some clones are missing from TCRdb's copy, which holds only in-frame ones; the method was immunoSEQ multiplex PCR. The data hold roughly 200,000 clones, with around 85% observed a single time. Material for sequencing was PBMCs or T cells enriched from blood (not recorded which). The origin of the receptors is a man aged 40-49 years who had recovered from COVID-19.

The genes are TRBV11-2 and TRBJ1-5; perhaps TRBD1 as D (5 bases). The CDR3 runs to 14 residues. The V gene's germline CDR1 is SGHAT and CDR2 FQNNGV. Trimming removed 5 bases from V and 7 bases from J, with 15 bases in between. The CDR3 region is CASSLRGGSQPQHF. The CDR3 DNA sequence: TGTGCCAGCAGCCTCCGGGGGGGATCCCAGCCCCAGCATTTT.

Details on this clone: At the DNA level, this CDR3 is encoded by other sequences in the same sample as well. The chain employs TRBV9 and TRBJ2-3; D might be TRBD1 (5 bases). Germline assignment: CDR1 SGDLS and CDR2 YYNGEE. Between the trimmed V and J ends, which lost 4 bases and 6 bases, there was a span of 15 bases. This CDR3 is built from 14 residues. CDR3 loop: CASSPDPSGDTQYF. CDR3 nucleotides: TGTGCCAGCAGCCCCGACCCCTCAGGGGATACGCAGTATTTT.

This chain joins TRBV10-2 and TRBJ1-5; TRBD1 aligns across 7 bases. Germline loops: CDR1 WSHSY, CDR2 SAAADI. Losses at the gene ends were 0 bases for V and 6 bases for J; bases not matched to a gene: 2. The CDR3 sequence is 14 residues long. The CDR3 sequence is CASSESQGIQPQHF. In nucleotides, the CDR3 is TGCGCCAGCAGTGAGTCACAGGGGATTCAGCCCCAGCATTTT.

This chain connects TRBV10-1 to TRBJ2-7, with 10 positions matching TRBD1. Trimming removed 5 bases from V and 5 bases from J; junction bases left unmatched: 3. CDR1 is WNHNN and CDR2 is SYGVQD in the germline V gene (reference sequence). CDR3 size: 13 residues. DNA of the CDR3: TGCGCCAGCAGTTGGGACAGGGGCCACGAGCAGTACTTC. As protein: CASSWDRGHEQYF.

DNA of the CDR3: TGTGCCAGCAGCCCCGGCGCCCGGGCGACAGCAAAGTCCTACGAGCAGTACTTC. Translation: CASSPGARATAKSYEQYF. This chain joins TRBV27 and TRBJ2-7, with D perhaps TRBD1 (5 bases). The CDR3 spans 18 residues. V lost 6 bases, J lost 1 base, and 25 bases lay in between. Per the germline V gene, CDR1 is MNHEY and CDR2 is SMNVEV (reference sequence).

This chain links TRBV12-3 or TRBV12-4 with TRBJ1-3; D is ambiguous. Between the trimmed V and J ends, which lost 3 bases and 0 bases, there was a span of 3 bases. The length of the CDR3 is 13 residues. In DNA form, the CDR3 reads TGTGCCAGCAGTTTGGCCTCTGGAAACACCATATATTTT. The encoded protein is CASSLASGNTIYF.

The chain links TRBV27 to TRBJ2-2, with D perhaps TRBD1 (6 bases). Trimming removed 5 bases from V and 6 bases from J, with 13 bases in between. This CDR3 is 14 amino acids long. Germline V gene sequence: CDR1 MNHEY, CDR2 SMNVEV (reference sequence). CDR3 residues: CASSLLEGAGELFF. In nucleotides, the CDR3 is TGTGCCAGCAGTCTCCTCGAGGGGGCCGGGGAGCTGTTTTTT.

This clone has only a few counts. The chain recombines TRBV5-1 with TRBJ2-7; 8 bases map to TRBD1. The CDR3 spans 15 residues. Germline CDR1 SGHRS, CDR2 YFSETQ. V lost 4 bases and J lost 3; bases outside the gene matches: 9. CDR3 amino acids: CASSRDGQGNYEQYF. CDR3 coding DNA: TGCGCCAGCAGCCGGGATGGACAGGGAAACTACGAGCAGTACTTC.

The CDR3 DNA follows: TGTGCCAGTAGTTCAGGACAGGGGGCAGGCACTGAAGCTTTCTTT. This encodes CASSSGQGAGTEAFF. The chain is built from TRBV19 and TRBJ1-1; 11 bases fit TRBD1. Germline V CDR1 and CDR2: LNHDA, SQIVND (reference sequence). Trimming at V came to 5 bases and at J to 4 bases, leaving 6 bases not matched to a gene. The CDR3 has 15 residues.

There are a few counts of this clone. The chain has TRBV6-5 and TRBJ2-5; tentative D call: TRBD2 (5 bases). The V end lost 0 bases, the J end lost 0 bases, and 11 bases lay between the germline ends. CDR3 length: 16 residues. The germline V gene has CDR1 MNHEY and CDR2 SVGAGI. CDR3 DNA sequence: TGTGCCAGCAGTTACTCGACGAGGGCGTACCAAGAGACCCAGTACTTC. Translated: CASSYSTRAYQETQYF.

The J gene is TRBJ2-7, the V gene TRBV9; 8 bases line up with TRBD1. Germline values: CDR1 SGDLS, CDR2 YYNGEE. J gave up 2 bases and V 3 bases, and 7 bases lay outside the gene matches. The CDR3 has 15 residues. Here the CDR3 reads CASSAGTGPPYEQYF. The CDR3 DNA reads TGTGCCAGCAGCGCGGGGACAGGTCCCCCCTACGAGCAGTACTTC.

V and J are TRBV9 and TRBJ1-3; a possible D gene is TRBD1 (6 bases). The CDR3 has 15 residues. Germline V CDR1 and CDR2: SGDLS, YYNGEE. The V end was cut by 0 bases, the J end by 2 bases, with 9 bases between. DNA for the CDR3: TGTGCCAGCAGCGTAGCGCAGGGGACTGGAAACACCATATATTTT. Protein sequence: CASSVAQGTGNTIYF.

V is TRBV2 and J is TRBJ2-7; weak D call: TRBD1 (5 bases). The CDR3 sequence is 12 residues long. Deletions cut 8 bases from V and 3 bases from J, with 11 bases between. The germline gives CDR1 SNHLY, CDR2 FYNNEI. The CDR3: CASQGSFYEQYF. CDR3 coding DNA: TGTGCCAGCCAGGGTTCCTTCTACGAGCAGTACTTC.

This clone turned up a few times. The chain is built from TRBV15 and TRBJ1-2; TRBD1 agrees at 8 bases. V lost 6 bases to trimming and J lost 4 bases; unmatched junction nucleotides: 4. The CDR3 has 13 amino acids. The germline V gene has CDR1 LNHNV and CDR2 YYDKDF (reference sequence). CDR3 amino acids: CATRTGTGYGYTF. The CDR3 bases are TGTGCCACCAGAACCGGGACAGGCTATGGCTACACCTTC.

The chain recombines TRBV5-1 with TRBJ1-2; tentatively, D is TRBD1 (6 bases). This CDR3 is built from 12 residues. V lost 4 bases and J 8 bases, leaving 12 bases between the germline ends. From germline, CDR1 is SGHRS and CDR2 YFSETQ. The CDR3 DNA sequence: TGCGCCAGCAGCCGGGGACATTTAGGCTACACCTTC. It specifies CASSRGHLGYTF.

This chain connects TRBV5-1 to TRBJ2-1; 14 bases are shared with TRBD2. Germline CDR1 reads SGHRS; CDR2 reads YFSETQ. The CDR3 sequence is 17 residues long. V shed 4 bases and J 5 bases; nucleotides not matched to a gene: 8. The CDR3 DNA follows: TGCGCCAGCAGCGTGACTAGCGGGAGGGCCCTAGACAATGAGCAGTTCTTC. Its protein is CASSVTSGRALDNEQFF. Full variable domain (remainder filled in from reference TRBV5-1 and TRBJ2-1): KAGVTQTPRYLIKTRGQQVTLSCSPISGHRSVSWYQQTPGQGLQFLFEYFSETQRNKGNFPGRFSGRQFSNSRSEMNVSTLELGDSALYLCASSVTSGRALDNEQFFGPGTRLTVL.

The V and J genes are TRBV29-1 and TRBJ2-5; tentatively, D is TRBD1 (6 bases). Germline CDR1 is SQVTM and CDR2 is ANQGSEA. Trimming removed 4 bases from V and 1 base from J, with 13 bases in between. This CDR3 spans 14 amino acids. CDR3: CSVVRTAIQETQYF. The CDR3 bases are TGCAGCGTTGTTAGGACAGCCATCCAAGAGACCCAGTACTTC.

To note about this clone: This same CDR3 is encoded by further DNA sequences in the sample. The chain is built from TRBV7-9 and TRBJ2-7; D is unclear. V dropped 5 bases and J dropped 1 base, with 12 bases sitting between them. The germline V gene has CDR1 SEHNR and CDR2 FQNEAQ (reference sequence). The CDR3 runs 14 residues. CDR3 nucleotide sequence: TGTGCCAGCAGCCCCCGACTGTCGTCCTACGAGCAGTACTTC. This sequence encodes CASSPRLSSYEQYF.